This T cell receptor beta chain was retrieved from a study of cytomegalovirus exposure and HLA in healthy donors. The overall study: One earlier analysis, a look at 150 million to 200 million T cells, found almost 120 million unique TCR beta sequences. Counted in an early data release were tens of millions of unique TCRs from HLA-typed donors. Overall study results and limits: HLA alleles were associated with 17,000 or so TCR beta sequences in a later analysis at 0.05 false discovery rate. Association of a missense DCLRE1C variant with TCR beta V- and J-gene trimming was reported in a later analysis.

The CDR3 has 16 residues. V gave up 5 bases and J gave up 0 bases, with 17 bases separating them. The germline CDR1 and CDR2 sequences are SGHVS and FNYEAQ. Primers for the PCR totalled 60 Vbeta and 13 Jbeta. The assay was immunoSEQ multiplex PCR, and TCRdb's table has in-frame clones only and misses some. Here the sample spans some 100,000 clones, less than 85% being singletons. A word on this clone: Antigen: not known.

The sequence was collected from a man between 18 and 29 years old in good health and CMV-seronegative. The gene calls are TRBV7-6 and TRBJ2-7; TRBD2 might be the D (6 bases). Sequencing was performed on PBMCs. The CDR3 protein is CASSAAITGASYEQYF. CDR3 nucleotide sequence: TGTGCCAGCAGCGCCGCTATCACGGGAGCCTCCTACGAGCAGTACTTC.